One sample yielded the 14 T cell receptor beta chains listed below, sequenced in a study of CD8 T cells in ankylosing spondylitis. Study-level points and caveats: One TCR beta motif, made up of roughly 8 highly homologous variants, appeared characteristic of ankylosing spondylitis blood.

TCRdb reanalysed the 5' RACE reads using MiXCR and keeps one entry per CDR3 protein. The sample lists about 210,000 distinct CDR3 sequences; just under 7.5% were seen once. Their cognate antigens are unknown. The sample comprised blood, either unsorted or a sorted T cell fraction (not recorded which). The source is a male donor with ankylosing spondylitis.

There are many counts of this clonotype. The rearrangement joins TRBV7-2 to TRBJ2-5; D remains ambiguous. CDR3 length equals 13 residues. Per the germline V gene, CDR1 is SGHTA and CDR2 is FQGNSA. Trimming shortened V by 2 bases and J by 5 bases, and 9 bases separated the two germline ends. The DNA for the CDR3 is TGTGCCAGCAGCTTAACCCGGCGGGAGACCCAGTACTTC. Residues: CASSLTRRETQYF.

The chain uses TRBV20-1 and TRBJ2-7; no firm D call. V was pared by 3 bases and J by 6 bases, with 15 bases between. Germline CDR1 DFQATT, CDR2 SNEGSKA (reference sequence). The CDR3 is 13 residues long. The CDR3 loop reads CSARAGFAREQYF. The CDR3 nucleotides are TGCAGTGCTAGGGCCGGATTTGCTCGCGAGCAGTACTTC.

This clonotype was recorded at least ten times. The CDR3 here is CASSQDPGETQYF. CDR3 in DNA: TGTGCCAGCAGCCAAGATCCGGGGGAGACCCAGTACTTC. The chain recombines TRBV14 with TRBJ2-5; D is possibly TRBD2 (5 bases). There are 13 residues in the CDR3. V was clipped by 0 bases and J by 5 bases, with 7 bases between them. The germline CDR1 and CDR2 sequences are SGHDN and FVKESK.

This clonotype showed up many times. The V and J genes are TRBV5-1 and TRBJ2-2; unclear D gene. CDR3 length: 12 amino acids. The ends were cut back, 7 bases at V and 3 bases at J, with 7 bases in the middle. Germline V CDR1 and CDR2: SGHRS, YFSETQ. The CDR3 DNA is TGCGCCAGCGCTGAGTACACCGGGGAGCTGTTTTTT. Protein: CASAEYTGELFF.

This clonotype has a count of ten or more. This chain links TRBV4-2 with TRBJ2-1; D gene ambiguous. Germline V gives CDR1 LGHNA, CDR2 YNFKEQ. Trimming left V 5 bases short and J 5 bases short, with 13 bases between. The CDR3 extends over 14 amino acids. In DNA, the CDR3 is TGTGCCAGCAGCTTCCGATCCCCTAACAATGAGCAGTTCTTC. Protein: CASSFRSPNNEQFF.

A few counts support this clonotype. The chain uses TRBV27 and TRBJ2-5; 9 positions match TRBD2. This CDR3 has 15 residues. With V trimmed by 3 bases and J by 5 bases, 7 bases remained unmatched. Germline values: CDR1 MNHEY, CDR2 SMNVEV (reference sequence). CDR3 in amino acids: CASSFQGLAWETQYF. The CDR3 region has the DNA TGTGCCAGCAGTTTCCAAGGACTAGCGTGGGAGACCCAGTACTTC.

The rearrangement links TRBV6-4 to TRBJ2-3; 15 bases line up with TRBD2. CDR1 and CDR2 from the germline V gene are MRHNA and SNTAGT. Trimming took 5 bases from V and 3 from J; bases not matched to a gene: 21. This CDR3 contains 22 residues. The CDR3 DNA is TGTGCCAGCAGTACCTCGGTGGGACCCGGGACTAGCGGGAGGTTGTGGACAGATACGCAGTATTTT. Encoded protein: CASSTSVGPGTSGRLWTDTQYF.

The chain links TRBV27 to TRBJ2-3; the D gene is possibly TRBD2 (6 bases). Germline CDR1 is MNHEY and CDR2 is SMNVEV (reference sequence). V was pared by 2 bases and J by 2 bases, with 11 bases between. CDR3 size: 15 residues. The CDR3 loop is CASSLGVAATDTQYF. CDR3 nucleotides: TGTGCCAGCAGTTTAGGGGTAGCGGCCACAGATACGCAGTATTTT.

This clonotype was detected ten times or more. The J gene is TRBJ2-3, the V gene TRBV14; D may be TRBD1 (5 bases). Trimming stripped 0 bases from V and 5 bases from J, with 15 bases between. The CDR3 has 16 residues. CDR1 is SGHDN and CDR2 is FVKESK in the germline V gene. The CDR3 loop is CASSQDQGAYGDTQYF. The DNA of the CDR3 is TGTGCCAGCAGCCAAGATCAAGGGGCTTATGGAGATACGCAGTATTTT.

The chain joins TRBV19 to TRBJ2-6, with a weak D call TRBD2 (5 bases). The CDR3 is made up of 16 amino acids. The V end was cut by 3 bases, the J end by 0 bases, with 9 bases between. Germline V lookup: CDR1 LNHDA, CDR2 SQIVND (reference sequence). This chain's CDR3 is CASSMNEGSGANVLTF. CDR3 sequence (DNA): TGTGCCAGTAGTATGAACGAGGGCTCTGGGGCCAACGTCCTGACTTTC.

This clonotype occurred a few times. The chain recombines TRBV6-1 with TRBJ2-1; unclear D gene. This CDR3 comprises 12 residues. Germline CDR1 and CDR2: MNHNS and SASEGT. Between the trimmed V and J ends, which lost 4 bases and 10 bases, there was a span of 11 bases. In nucleotides, the CDR3 is TGTGCCAGCAGTGCGGGCGCCCTGGAGCAGTTCTTC. It encodes CASSAGALEQFF.

This clonotype was seen repeatedly, ten times or more. The chain combines TRBV27 with TRBJ2-7, with 10 bases fitting TRBD1. The CDR3 length is 17 residues. Per germline, CDR1 MNHEY and CDR2 SMNVEV (reference sequence). V trimming: 5 bases; J trimming: 6 bases; junction bases outside the gene matches: 16. CDR3 loop: CASSTLAGDRGTGEQYF. CDR3 sequence (DNA): TGTGCCAGCAGTACACTCGCCGGGGACAGGGGAACGGGCGAGCAGTACTTC.

Ten or more counts support this clonotype. The chain has TRBV7-2 and TRBJ1-1; no reliable D call. CDR1 SGHTA and CDR2 FQGNSA come from the germline V gene. The CDR3 runs 14 residues. The germline V and J ends were trimmed by 5 bases and 8 bases, with 18 bases remaining between them. The CDR3, as DNA: TGTGCCAGCAGCCTAGAGGAGACCTCGCGGGAAGCTTTCTTT. Translating gives CASSLEETSREAFF. Supplemented by reference TRBV7-2 and TRBJ1-1, the full variable domain reads GAGVSQSPSNKVTEKGKDVELRCDPISGHTALYWYRQSLGQGLEFLIYFQGNSAPDKSGLPSDRFSAERTGGSVSTLTIQRTQQEDSAVYLCASSLEETSREAFFGQGTRLTVV.

This clonotype showed up many times. The rearrangement uses TRBV4-3 and TRBJ1-2; unclear D gene. Germline CDR1 reads LGHNA; CDR2 reads YSLEER. This CDR3 is 16 amino acids long. The V end lost 0 bases, the J end lost 4 bases, and 15 bases lay between the germline ends. CDR3 in amino acids: CASSQDRLGLGYGYTF. In nucleotides, the CDR3 is TGCGCCAGCAGCCAAGATAGGTTGGGATTAGGCTATGGCTACACCTTC.